What follows is one T cell receptor beta chain and its context. The antigen is unknown. These data originate in a study of shared clonotypes between healthy human individuals. Turning to the study itself: Every donor yielded three CD4 naive, three CD4 memory, two CD8 naive and one CD8 memory plate.

Study findings and constraints: It was the non-shared clonotypes that had lower generation probabilities than clonotypes shared by all four donors. An expected dependence of interdonor clonotype sharing on sequencing depth was noted.

The protocol was immunoSEQ multiplex PCR, while the TCRdb copy is restricted to in-frame clones and leaves out a portion. The table has about 2 million clones, about 95% seen once; the top ten hold 1% to 1.5%. The CDR3 is made up of 17 amino acids. Germline V lookup: CDR1 MGHRA, CDR2 YSYEKL. The V and J ends lost 0 bases and 1 base, in that order; junction bases with no gene match: 5. Terminally differentiated effector memory CD45RA+ cells were excluded from the naive CD8 cells, which were CD45RO-negative and positively selected for CCR7. The healthy adult donors were HIV-negative and reported no recent acute infections or vaccinations.

The chain links TRBV4-1 to TRBJ2-7, with 11 bases fitting TRBD2. What was sequenced was naive CD8+ T cells sorted from blood. The clonotype comes from a young man in good health. The CDR3 reads CASSQERLAGGSYEQYF. The CDR3 region has the DNA TGCGCCAGCAGCCAAGAAAGGCTAGCGGGAGGATCCTACGAGCAGTACTTC.